This TCR beta chain was documented in a study of PD-L1 blockade in urothelial cancer. The wider study: Analyzed time points were 3 weeks (second dose) and 6 weeks after therapy began.

Method: immunoSEQ multiplex PCR; TCRdb's copy keeps in-frame clones and lacks some. The data hold tens of thousands of clones, with 70% to 90% observed a single time. CDR1 and CDR2 (germline): LGHNT, FRNRAP. Trimming removed 7 bases from V and 2 bases from J; junction bases left unmatched: 10. This CDR3 contains 15 residues. The time point denotes: pretreatment peripheral blood. The sequence derives from a woman aged 60-75 years with urothelial cancer. This specimen consisted of PBMCs, obtained around atezolizumab (anti-PD-L1) treatment. This chain links TRBV12-5 with TRBJ2-5; 7 bases are shared with TRBD1. The CDR3 DNA is TGTGCTAGTGCCCGAAGACAGGGCGGTCAAGAGACCCAGTACTTC. It is translated as CASARRQGGQETQYF.